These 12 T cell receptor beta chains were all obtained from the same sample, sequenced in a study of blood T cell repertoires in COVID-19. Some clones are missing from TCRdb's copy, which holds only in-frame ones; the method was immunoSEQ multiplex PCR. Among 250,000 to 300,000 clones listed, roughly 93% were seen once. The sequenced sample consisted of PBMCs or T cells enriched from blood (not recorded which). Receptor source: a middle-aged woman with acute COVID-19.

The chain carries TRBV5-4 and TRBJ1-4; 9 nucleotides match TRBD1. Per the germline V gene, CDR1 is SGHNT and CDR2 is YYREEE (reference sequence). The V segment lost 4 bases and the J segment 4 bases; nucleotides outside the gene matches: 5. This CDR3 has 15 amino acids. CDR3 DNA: TGTGCCAGCAGCGTCGGACAGGGGTATAATGAAAAACTGTTTTTT. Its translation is CASSVGQGYNEKLFF.

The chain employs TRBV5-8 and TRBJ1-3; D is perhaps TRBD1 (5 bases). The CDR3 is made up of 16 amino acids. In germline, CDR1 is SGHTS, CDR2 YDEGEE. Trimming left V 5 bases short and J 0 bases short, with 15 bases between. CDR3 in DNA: TGTGCCAGCAGTCCGGCTCACAGGAGCTCTGGAAACACCATATATTTT. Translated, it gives CASSPAHRSSGNTIYF.

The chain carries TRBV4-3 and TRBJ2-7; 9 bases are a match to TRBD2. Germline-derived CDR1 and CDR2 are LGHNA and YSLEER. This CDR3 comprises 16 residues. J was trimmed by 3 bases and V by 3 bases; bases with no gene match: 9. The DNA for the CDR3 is TGCGCCAGCAGCCAGAGCCTAGCGGGGTTTCTCTACGAGCAGTACTTC. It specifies CASSQSLAGFLYEQYF.

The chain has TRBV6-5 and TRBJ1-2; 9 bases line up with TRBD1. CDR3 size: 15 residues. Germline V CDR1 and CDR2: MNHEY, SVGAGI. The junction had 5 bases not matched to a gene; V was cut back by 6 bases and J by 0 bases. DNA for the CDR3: TGTGCCAGCAGCGCGGACAGGGGAGCTAACTATGGCTACACCTTC. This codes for CASSADRGANYGYTF.

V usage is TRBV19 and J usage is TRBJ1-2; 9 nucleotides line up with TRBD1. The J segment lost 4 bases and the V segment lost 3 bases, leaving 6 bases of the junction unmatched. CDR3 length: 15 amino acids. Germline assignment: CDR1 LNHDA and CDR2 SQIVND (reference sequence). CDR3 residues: CASSMIQGAGYGYTF. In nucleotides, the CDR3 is TGTGCCAGTAGTATGATACAGGGGGCGGGCTATGGCTACACCTTC.

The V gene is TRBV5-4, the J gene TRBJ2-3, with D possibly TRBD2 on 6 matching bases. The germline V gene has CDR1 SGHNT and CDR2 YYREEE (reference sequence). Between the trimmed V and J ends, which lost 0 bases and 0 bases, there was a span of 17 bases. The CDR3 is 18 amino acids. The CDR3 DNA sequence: TGTGCCAGCAGCTTGGGCGCCTCCGGGGGAGTGAGCACAGATACGCAGTATTTT. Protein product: CASSLGASGGVSTDTQYF.

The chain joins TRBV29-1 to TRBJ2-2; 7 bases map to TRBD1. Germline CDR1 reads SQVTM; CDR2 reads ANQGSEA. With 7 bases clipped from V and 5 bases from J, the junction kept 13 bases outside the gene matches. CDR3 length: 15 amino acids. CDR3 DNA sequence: TGCAGCGCGATACCGGGCAGGGGGTTGACCGGGGAGCTGTTTTTT. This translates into CSAIPGRGLTGELFF.

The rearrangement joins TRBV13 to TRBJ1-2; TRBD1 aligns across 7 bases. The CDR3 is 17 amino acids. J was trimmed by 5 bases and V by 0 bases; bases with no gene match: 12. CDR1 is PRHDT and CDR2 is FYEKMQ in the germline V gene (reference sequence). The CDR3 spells CASSLGPPRTGIYGYTF. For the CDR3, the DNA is TGTGCCAGCAGCTTAGGACCTCCAAGGACAGGAATATATGGCTACACCTTC.

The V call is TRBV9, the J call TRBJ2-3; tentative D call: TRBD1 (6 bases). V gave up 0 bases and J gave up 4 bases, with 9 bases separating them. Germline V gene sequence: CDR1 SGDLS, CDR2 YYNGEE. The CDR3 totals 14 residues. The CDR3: CASSVVGTSDTQYF. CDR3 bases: TGTGCCAGCAGCGTAGTAGGGACATCAGATACGCAGTATTTT.

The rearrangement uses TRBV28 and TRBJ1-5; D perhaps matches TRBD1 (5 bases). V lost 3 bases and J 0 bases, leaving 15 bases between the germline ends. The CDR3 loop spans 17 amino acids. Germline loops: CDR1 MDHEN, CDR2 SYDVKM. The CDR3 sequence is CASSFRGADSSNQPQHF. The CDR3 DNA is TGTGCCAGCAGTTTCCGAGGCGCCGACAGTAGCAATCAGCCCCAGCATTTT.

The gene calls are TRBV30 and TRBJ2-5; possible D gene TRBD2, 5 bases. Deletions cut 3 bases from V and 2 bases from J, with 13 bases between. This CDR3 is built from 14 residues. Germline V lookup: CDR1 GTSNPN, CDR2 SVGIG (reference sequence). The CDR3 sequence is CAWSGGLGQETQYF. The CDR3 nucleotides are TGTGCCTGGAGCGGAGGACTTGGTCAAGAGACCCAGTACTTC.

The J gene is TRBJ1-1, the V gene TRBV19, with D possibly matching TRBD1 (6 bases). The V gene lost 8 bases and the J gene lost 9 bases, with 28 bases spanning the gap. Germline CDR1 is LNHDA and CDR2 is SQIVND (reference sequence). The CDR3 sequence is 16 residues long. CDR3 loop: CASGDPGSRGFVKAFF. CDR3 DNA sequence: TGTGCCAGTGGAGACCCAGGGTCGAGGGGGTTTGTTAAAGCTTTCTTT.